The 7 T cell receptor beta chains below were found in one sample sequenced in a study of CD8 T cells in Susac syndrome. Reverse transcription of 0.5 to 1 ug RNA was performed with random hexamers. One entry per CDR3 protein results from TCRdb running MiXCR on the immunoSEQ multiplex PCR reads. Of tens of thousands of distinct CDR3 sequences listed, 90% to 95% are singletons. The sequenced sample was CD8+ T cells from PBMCs. The receptors come from a human donor with multiple sclerosis.

The chain carries TRBV13 and TRBJ1-5; maybe TRBD1 (6 bases). Per the germline V gene, CDR1 is PRHDT and CDR2 is FYEKMQ (reference sequence). The V end lost 0 bases, the J end lost 7 bases, and 10 bases lay between the germline ends. The CDR3 has 14 amino acids. This CDR3 is CASSLGTGGQPQHF. CDR3 DNA sequence: TGTGCCAGCAGCTTAGGGACAGGCGGACAGCCCCAGCATTTT.

V is TRBV20-1 and J is TRBJ2-5; TRBD1 is a possible D gene (6 bases). This CDR3 has 14 amino acids. With 6 bases removed from V and 3 bases from J, the gap between germline ends came to 17 bases. Germline V gene sequence: CDR1 DFQATT, CDR2 SNEGSKA (reference sequence). In nucleotides, the CDR3 is TGCAGTGCCGACCGTAAATCAGGGGAAGAGACCCAGTACTTC. It codes for CSADRKSGEETQYF.

The chain is built from TRBV2 and TRBJ1-5; 9 nucleotides align to TRBD1. J lost 4 bases, V lost 8 bases, and 0 bases had no gene match. CDR1 and CDR2 (germline): SNHLY, FYNNEI. This CDR3 comprises 12 residues. CDR3 in DNA: TGTGCCAGCGGACAGGGGAATCAGCCCCAGCATTTT. It encodes CASGQGNQPQHF.

This rearrangement joins TRBV30 to TRBJ2-3; 7 bases map to TRBD1. Germline V lookup: CDR1 GTSNPN, CDR2 SVGIG (reference sequence). Unmatched junction bases numbered 6, after V lost 5 bases and J lost 1 base. The CDR3 is 14 amino acids. This chain's CDR3 is CAWRTGVGTDTQYF. The CDR3 DNA follows: TGTGCCTGGCGAACAGGGGTTGGCACAGATACGCAGTATTTT. Based on the CDR3 plus reference TRBV30 and TRBJ2-3, the full variable domain is SQTIHQWPATLVQPVGSPLSLECTVEGTSNPNLYWYRQAAGRGLQLLFYSVGIGQISSEVPQNLSASRPQDRQFILSSKKLLLSDSGFYLCAWRTGVGTDTQYFGPGTRLTVL.

This chain links TRBV29-1 with TRBJ1-1, with D maybe TRBD1 (5 bases). The CDR3 has 13 residues. V lost 6 bases, J lost 4 bases, and 15 bases lay in between. Germline lookup yields CDR1 SQVTM and CDR2 ANQGSEA. In DNA, the CDR3 is TGCAGCGTCTCTTACCAAGGGGCCACTGAAGCTTTCTTT. It yields the protein CSVSYQGATEAFF.

This rearrangement joins TRBV25-1 to TRBJ2-5, with unresolved D. The CDR3 sequence is 12 residues long. Germline V gene data show CDR1 as MGHDK and CDR2 as SYGVNS. The V end was cut by 0 bases, the J end by 5 bases, with 4 bases between. CDR3 nucleotide sequence: TGTGCCAGCAGTGAATATGCGGAGACCCAGTACTTC. It encodes CASSEYAETQYF.

The rearrangement joins TRBV4-1 to TRBJ1-6; TRBD1 matches at 9 bases. Germline V lookup: CDR1 MGHRA, CDR2 YSYEKL. V was clipped by 0 bases and J by 9 bases; unmatched bases: 9. This CDR3 spans 17 amino acids. CDR3 in amino acids: CASSQERWGQGGSPLHF. CDR3 nucleotide sequence: TGCGCCAGCAGCCAAGAAAGGTGGGGACAGGGAGGTTCACCCCTCCACTTT.